The 16 T cell receptor beta chains listed next were all sequenced from one sample in a study of T cells after yellow fever vaccination. MiXCR, run by TCRdb on the 5' RACE reads, gives a single entry per CDR3 protein. The table records approximately 550,000 distinct CDR3 sequences, 19% of them present only once. The source material was PBMCs, sampled 15 days after the yellow fever booster vaccination. These receptors all stem from a man aged 30 to 39 who received the YFV17D yellow fever vaccine.

This chain joins TRBV4-3 and TRBJ2-1, with 8 nucleotides matching TRBD2. The length of the CDR3 is 15 residues. Germline CDR1 is LGHNA and CDR2 is YSLEER. V was pared by 1 base and J by 10 bases, with 9 bases of the junction left unmatched. As DNA, the CDR3 is TGCGCCAGCAGCCAAGGGGGGGGACTAGGAGGCGAGCAGTTCTTC. Protein product: CASSQGGGLGGEQFF.

CDR3 bases: TGTGCCAGCAGTTCAACCGCGGGACTTTACCTCACCGGGGAGCTGTTTTTT. It specifies CASSSTAGLYLTGELFF. The rearrangement uses TRBV27 and TRBJ2-2; tentative D call: TRBD2 (6 bases). Germline-derived CDR1 and CDR2 are MNHEY and SMNVEV (reference sequence). The CDR3 contains 17 residues. The ends were cut back, 4 bases at V and 4 bases at J, with 19 bases in the middle.

The genes are TRBV7-2 and TRBJ2-1; D call uncertain. Germline CDR1 is SGHTA and CDR2 is FQGNSA. This CDR3 contains 14 residues. The ends were cut back, 3 bases at V and 2 bases at J, with 8 bases in the middle. This CDR3 reads CASSFDGTYNEQFF. Here the CDR3 DNA reads TGTGCCAGCAGCTTTGACGGTACCTACAATGAGCAGTTCTTC. The whole variable domain, filled in from reference TRBV7-2 and TRBJ2-1, reads GAGVSQSPSNKVTEKGKDVELRCDPISGHTALYWYRQSLGQGLEFLIYFQGNSAPDKSGLPSDRFSAERTGGSVSTLTIQRTQQEDSAVYLCASSFDGTYNEQFFGPGTRLTVL.

The J gene is TRBJ2-1, the V gene TRBV7-2, with 13 bases fitting TRBD2. Unmatched junction bases numbered 2, after V lost 5 bases and J lost 7 bases. The germline V gene encodes CDR1 SGHTA and CDR2 FQGNSA. This CDR3 contains 14 residues. The CDR3 region has the DNA TGTGCCAGCAGCAGGGGACTAGCGGGAAATGAGCAGTTCTTC. Protein sequence: CASSRGLAGNEQFF.

CDR3 in amino acids: CASSLAVRGETQYF. CDR3 nucleotide sequence: TGTGCCAGCAGCTTAGCCGTGAGAGGAGAGACCCAGTACTTC. The chain couples TRBV7-9 to TRBJ2-5; D not certain. CDR3 size: 14 residues. The germline V gene has CDR1 SEHNR and CDR2 FQNEAQ (reference sequence). Trimming removed 0 bases from V and 4 bases from J, with 9 bases in between.

This chain links TRBV3-1 with TRBJ2-7, with 11 bases identical to TRBD2. Germline V gene lookup returns CDR1 LGHDT and CDR2 YNNKEL (reference sequence). This CDR3 has 16 residues. The ends lost 1 base at V and 5 bases at J; junction bases unmatched: 7. CDR3 amino acids: CASSQVMTSGKNEQYF. The CDR3 nucleotides are TGTGCCAGCAGCCAAGTTATGACTAGCGGGAAGAACGAGCAGTACTTC.

The count of this clonotype is one. The chain uses TRBV10-3 and TRBJ2-3, with D tentatively TRBD1 or TRBD2 (6 bases each). V was cut by 10 bases and J by 1 base, with 21 bases left in between. Germline V gene lookup returns CDR1 ENHRY and CDR2 SYGVKD. This CDR3 region has 16 residues. In DNA form, the CDR3 reads TGTGCCACCAGGGGTGTCGGGCGGGACGGCACAGATACGCAGTATTTT. It yields the protein CATRGVGRDGTDTQYF.

The genes are TRBV6-2 or TRBV6-3 and TRBJ2-2, with TRBD1 identical over 8 bases. CDR3 length: 15 amino acids. CDR1 is MNHEY and CDR2 is SVGEGT in the germline V gene. Trimming removed 6 bases from V and 5 bases from J; junction bases left unmatched: 8. The CDR3: CASSRDRWGTGELFF. The CDR3 nucleotides are TGTGCCAGCAGCCGGGACAGGTGGGGAACCGGGGAGCTGTTTTTT.

This clonotype showed up just a few times. This chain uses TRBV7-2 with TRBJ2-2; D call uncertain. Deletions cut 6 bases from V and 0 bases from J, with 11 bases between. Germline lookup yields CDR1 SGHTA and CDR2 FQGNSA. The CDR3 length is 15 residues. CDR3 nucleotides: TGTGCCAGCAGTTACCGGGCCTCGAACACCGGGGAGCTGTTTTTT. This translates into CASSYRASNTGELFF.

This chain uses TRBV14 with TRBJ2-3, with D maybe TRBD2 (7 bases). Deletions cut 0 bases from V and 3 bases from J, with 10 bases between. CDR1 SGHDN and CDR2 FVKESK come from the germline V gene. The CDR3 spans 15 residues. The DNA for the CDR3 is TGTGCCAGCAGCCAAGACGGGGGGCGGACAGATACGCAGTATTTT. Encoded protein: CASSQDGGRTDTQYF.

The CDR3 nucleotides read TGTGCCAGCAGCCCCGACAATCAGCCCCAGCATTTT. It encodes CASSPDNQPQHF. V is TRBV7-2 and J is TRBJ1-5, with D unresolved. With 5 bases removed from V and 3 bases from J, the gap between germline ends came to 5 bases. CDR1 is SGHTA, CDR2 FQGNSA, per germline. There are 12 residues in the CDR3.

This clonotype has a handful of counts. This chain uses TRBV20-1 with TRBJ2-7, with D perhaps given as TRBD1 or TRBD2 (5 bases each). CDR1 DFQATT and CDR2 SNEGSKA come from the germline V gene (reference sequence). V lost 3 bases, J lost 2 bases, and 11 bases lay in between. This CDR3 has 13 residues. CDR3 sequence (DNA): TGCAGTGCTAGCGGGACGGAGGCCTACGAGCAGTACTTC. Translating gives CSASGTEAYEQYF.

The chain couples TRBV20-1 to TRBJ1-6, with D possibly matching TRBD1 (6 bases). This CDR3 is built from 17 residues. The germline V gene has CDR1 DFQATT and CDR2 SNEGSKA (reference sequence). CDR3 DNA sequence: TGCCTTCCACCATTTTCAGGGGCTTTCTCCTATAATTCACCCCTCCACTTT. This sequence encodes CLPPFSGAFSYNSPLHF.

The CDR3 region is CASARGEKETQYF. In DNA form, the CDR3 reads TGTGCCAGCGCCCGCGGGGAGAAAGAGACCCAGTACTTC. The chain has TRBV7-8 and TRBJ2-5, with D perhaps matching TRBD2 (6 bases). CDR1 is SGHVS and CDR2 is FQNEAQ in the germline V gene. V dropped 8 bases and J dropped 3 bases, with 13 bases sitting between them. This CDR3 contains 13 residues.

The rearrangement uses TRBV7-2 and TRBJ2-1; 9 bases agree with TRBD2. This CDR3 has 16 residues. V trimming: 1 base; J trimming: 9 bases; junction bases outside the gene matches: 10. The V gene's germline CDR1 is SGHTA and CDR2 FQGNSA. For the CDR3, the DNA is TGTGCCAGCAGCTTAGATTCCGGGACTAGCCTGGTTGAGCAGTTCTTC. Translation gives CASSLDSGTSLVEQFF.

This clonotype appeared a few times. This chain uses TRBV14 with TRBJ2-3; D is unclear. The ends were cut back, 6 bases at V and 4 bases at J, with 11 bases in the middle. The CDR3 is 13 amino acids. Germline V gene sequence: CDR1 SGHDN, CDR2 FVKESK. CDR3 bases: TGTGCCAGCAGTCCGACCCCGCCAGATACGCAGTATTTT. Translation gives CASSPTPPDTQYF.